Following are 8 T cell receptor beta chains from one sample sequenced in a study of CD8 T cells in Susac syndrome (dated by TCRdb to between 2017 and 2020). Libraries were prepared through the immunoSEQ multiplex PCR assay. RNA was extracted with the RNeasy kit and roughly 0.5 to 1 ug was reverse transcribed using random hexamers. TCRdb trimmed the raw reads at Q25, called clones with MiXCR and kept productive beta chains. CDR3 protein duplicates are merged, each entry listing the most common genes and DNA. For this sample there are some 130,000 distinct CDR3 sequences; under 95% appear just once. The ten largest clones take up approximately 0.24% of the sample. Sequenced input: CD8+ T cells from PBMCs. Every receptor here comes from a human donor with multiple sclerosis.

This clonotype was seen just once. The chain employs TRBV29-1 and TRBJ2-6; 7 bases align to TRBD1. The V and J ends lost 7 bases and 3 bases, in that order; junction bases with no gene match: 9. The germline CDR1 and CDR2 sequences are SQVTM and ANQGSEA. The CDR3 sequence is 15 residues long. Written as DNA, the CDR3 is TGCAGCGGCCTAGAGGGGGCTGGTGGGGCCAACGTCCTGACTTTC. Translated: CSGLEGAGGANVLTF.

V and J are TRBV28 and TRBJ2-3; possibly TRBD2 for D (7 bases). Germline CDR1 is MDHEN and CDR2 is SYDVKM. CDR3 length: 15 residues. V lost 0 bases to trimming and J lost 3 bases, with 10 bases between them. CDR3 loop: CASSLWGGATDTQYF. As DNA, the CDR3 is TGTGCCAGCAGTTTATGGGGGGGGGCGACAGATACGCAGTATTTT.

The rearrangement links TRBV29-1 to TRBJ1-1, with D maybe TRBD1 (6 bases). The germline V and J ends were trimmed by 6 bases and 5 bases, with 10 bases remaining between them. The V gene's germline CDR1 is SQVTM and CDR2 ANQGSEA. The CDR3 has 11 amino acids. The CDR3 nucleotides are TGCAGCGTCGACAGGAGGACTGAAGCTTTCTTT. Its protein is CSVDRRTEAFF.

V usage is TRBV20-1 and J usage is TRBJ2-1, with D possibly TRBD2 on 6 matching bases. CDR1 is DFQATT and CDR2 is SNEGSKA in the germline V gene (reference sequence). The CDR3 is 20 residues long. V was pared by 3 bases and J by 0 bases, with 27 bases between. The CDR3 DNA follows: TGCAGTGCTAGTGAAGGGAGTCATGGGAGGCACTCGAGCTCCTACAATGAGCAGTTCTTC. Translating gives CSASEGSHGRHSSSYNEQFF.

The chain combines TRBV10-3 with TRBJ2-1, with 8 bases identical to TRBD2. Losses at the gene ends were 3 bases for V and 6 bases for J; bases not matched to a gene: 4. This CDR3 spans 14 amino acids. Germline V gene lookup returns CDR1 ENHRY and CDR2 SYGVKD. The CDR3 bases are TGTGCCATCAGTGACCCTGGGACTAGCAATGAGCAGTTCTTC. It encodes CAISDPGTSNEQFF.

This clonotype has more than one count but fewer than ten. The V and J genes are TRBV30 and TRBJ2-6; D perhaps matches TRBD1 (6 bases). V was trimmed by 3 bases and J by 3 bases, leaving 9 bases between them. The CDR3 extends over 14 amino acids. Germline-derived CDR1 and CDR2 are GTSNPN and SVGIG (reference sequence). CDR3 nucleotides: TGTGCCTGGAGCGCAGGGGTTGGGGCCAACGTCCTGACTTTC. Its protein product is CAWSAGVGANVLTF.

The genes are TRBV10-3 and TRBJ1-1; D is unresolved. In germline, CDR1 is ENHRY, CDR2 SYGVKD. The CDR3 contains 11 residues. V shed 5 bases and J shed 5 bases, with 6 bases lying between them. CDR3 in amino acids: CAISLGTEAFF. The CDR3 bases are TGTGCCATCAGTCTGGGAACTGAAGCTTTCTTT.

This clonotype was seen only once. The rearrangement joins TRBV4-1 to TRBJ2-7; D gene ambiguous. The CDR3 is 15 residues long. Trimming cost V 0 bases and J 6 bases, with 15 bases left between them. Looked up from germline, CDR1 is MGHRA and CDR2 is YSYEKL. The CDR3 coding sequence is TGCGCCAGCAGCCAAGAGGCTCGAGACGTCGCCGAGCAGTACTTC. Amino acids: CASSQEARDVAEQYF.